This TCR beta chain was identified in a study of Graves' ophthalmopathy and Graves' hyperthyroidism (dated by TCRdb to between 2018 and 2020). Regarding the research as a whole: Hyperthyroidism was defined as stable when no progression to ophthalmopathy occurred within 18 months of follow-up. TCR beta repertoire signatures were used to distinguish Graves' ophthalmopathy from Graves' hyperthyroidism and to predict progression to ophthalmopathy. In total, over 130 blood samples were TCR-sequenced: 40 to 45 ophthalmopathy, roughly 77 hyperthyroidism and roughly 17 hyperthyroidism-to-ophthalmopathy patients. To explore V-J signatures that separate ophthalmopathy from hyperthyroidism, a discovery set of about a hundred patients was enrolled, consisting of about 45 with ophthalmopathy and approximately 60 with stable hyperthyroidism. For independent validation, a separate cohort was made up of 18 hyperthyroidism patients plus 17 patients who later progressed from hyperthyroidism to ophthalmopathy. In five to seven hyperthyroidism patients, T-cell repertoires of thyroid tissue and blood were compared. After sampling, hyperthyroidism patients received methimazole starting at 30 mg daily, and ophthalmopathy patients received high-dose intravenous methylprednisolone. Study-level results and caveats: In cross-validation, the 13-signature model distinguished ophthalmopathy from stable hyperthyroidism with about 90% sensitivity and about 81% specificity, while in the test set the corresponding values were roughly 80% and 75%. In validation, the model predicted ophthalmopathy progression with 55% to 71% sensitivity and roughly 72% specificity; some twelve predicted patients were CT-confirmed with GO in a median of approximately six months. Sample size was not statistically predetermined, and group allocation was not concealed from the investigators. Most of the expanded thyroid clonotypes with a frequency above 0.001 were also detected in blood, and it was suggested that the thyroid immune response may be reflected by blood repertoires.

For repertoire sequencing, the TCR beta CDR3 regions were amplified from RNA transcripts. HTBI primers and the Qiagen OneStep RT-PCR kit were used in a first-round RT-PCR, which was followed by a second-round multiplex PCR, size selection and purification. Sequencing of the libraries was carried out on an Illumina HiSeq2000 in paired-end mode with 100 bp reads. The paper's data handling went like this. SOAPnuke was used to process the reads, removing any read that contained adapters or uncalled bases, had a mean Phred below 15, or lacked an exact match to the constant primer or identifier. COPE v1.2.5 was used to merge high-quality paired reads. Unique nucleotide sequences were defined as clonotypes and aligned to IMGT TRB V, D and J references using MiTCR v1.1. Analysis was restricted to V-J combinations with a frequency above 0.0001, which covered about 99% of repertoires. A TCR clonal expansion and chaos score per V-J combination was defined as the ratio of F50 clonal expansion to chaos observed in the TCRdist matrix. Features were reduced by Welch's t-statistics and random forest to around 14 V-J combinations, which fed a naive Bayes classifier. Thyroid-blood repertoire similarity was quantified with the Morisita-Horn index. Starting from the raw public reads, TCRdb applied fastp trimming at Q25, assembled clones with MiXCR and retained in-frame beta chains. All rows with the same CDR3 protein become a single entry with the most common DNA and genes. The V and J calls shown here were made by TCRdb, not taken from the authors' results. The sample contains over a million distinct CDR3 sequences, about two fifths of them found a single time. Clones ranked in the top ten supply around 10% of the sample.

Based on the germline V gene, the CDR1 and CDR2 sequences are SGHAT and FQNNGV. Relative to germline, V is 4 bases shorter and J is 4 bases shorter, with 16 bases between their ends. The CDR3 starts with the cysteine, ends with the phenylalanine, and has 15 residues. The kept DNA is CDR3 alone, 45 bases in frame from the first base. The hyperthyroidism patients were 18 to 65 years old and newly diagnosed, with a disease duration of less than 2 months. Anyone with other autoimmune diseases, uncontrolled infections, pregnancy or lactation was excluded from the study. Clinical symptoms, serum thyroxine, TRAb, thyroid ultrasound and orbital computed tomography were used for diagnosis. Total RNA was extracted with Trizol reagent and quality-checked on an Agilent 2100 Bioanalyzer. Comments on this clonotype: Its recognized antigen is unknown. Base qualities are not provided; no much larger clone lies one nucleotide away.

Sample: peripheral blood or thyroid tissue (not recorded which). The chain couples TRBV11-2 to TRBJ2-5; the best D guess is TRBD2, with 5 bases matching. The receptor's source is an adult man with Graves' hyperthyroidism. The CDR3 protein: CASSSGGGFGETQYF. The nucleotide sequence reads TGTGCCAGCAGCTCCGGTGGAGGTTTTGGAGAGACCCAGTACTTC.